Listed below are T cell receptor beta chains from one sample, sequenced in a study of blood T cells in healthy people across ages. TCRdb fed the 5' RACE reads into MiXCR, producing one record per CDR3 protein. The sample contains approximately 1.5 million distinct CDR3 sequences, around 35% of which appear only once. The sequenced sample was blood. These receptors were obtained from a woman in her 30s in good health. Each CDR3 is given without its conserved first and last residue.

v_gene: TRBV10-3
j_gene: TRBJ2-6
CDR3aa: AISESRNGANVLT

v_gene: TRBV15
j_gene: TRBJ2-1
CDR3aa: ATSRGVAGYSNEQF

v_gene: TRBV7-9
j_gene: TRBJ2-5
CDR3aa: ASSLGSAGGLQETQY

v_gene: TRBV20-1
j_gene: TRBJ2-5
CDR3aa: SASQSQETQY

v_gene: TRBV27
j_gene: TRBJ2-7
CDR3aa: ASSLERGVPPYEQY

v_gene: TRBV30
j_gene: TRBJ2-1
CDR3aa: AWSISTSSNEQF

v_gene: TRBV6-6
j_gene: TRBJ2-6
CDR3aa: ASRGTGTGSGANVLT

v_gene: TRBV20-1
j_gene: TRBJ2-3
CDR3aa: SARDLAGTDTQY

v_gene: TRBV12-3/TRBV12-4
j_gene: TRBJ2-5
CDR3aa: ASSKDGTEETQY

v_gene: TRBV20-1
j_gene: TRBJ2-1
CDR3aa: NASKDSYNEQF

v_gene: TRBV12-3/TRBV12-4
j_gene: TRBJ1-2
CDR3aa: ASRPRGQGGGYT

v_gene: TRBV11-1
j_gene: TRBJ1-1
CDR3aa: ASSPPQGMNTEAF

v_gene: TRBV29-1
j_gene: TRBJ1-1
CDR3aa: SVCQGGTEAF

v_gene: TRBV27
j_gene: TRBJ2-1
CDR3aa: ASSLVKAGGHDEQF

v_gene: TRBV20-1
j_gene: TRBJ2-1
CDR3aa: SVPRGGTSYNEQF

v_gene: TRBV28
j_gene: TRBJ2-5
CDR3aa: ASSFEGGRETQY

v_gene: TRBV20-1
j_gene: TRBJ2-6
CDR3aa: SAYRGSGANVLT

v_gene: TRBV5-5
j_gene: TRBJ1-5
CDR3aa: ASSSTLRDSTNQPQH

v_gene: TRBV10-3
j_gene: TRBJ1-4
CDR3aa: AISDSGIEKLF

v_gene: TRBV20-1
j_gene: TRBJ2-1
CDR3aa: SARTSGRVPYNEQF

v_gene: TRBV11-2
j_gene: TRBJ2-7
CDR3aa: ASQDRVYEQY

v_gene: TRBV9
j_gene: TRBJ2-5
CDR3aa: ASSVEVRRWNEQY

v_gene: TRBV7-8
j_gene: TRBJ1-4
CDR3aa: ASSHGGTNEKLF

v_gene: TRBV5-1
j_gene: TRBJ2-1
CDR3aa: ASNGGGVPYNEQF

v_gene: TRBV11-2
j_gene: TRBJ2-5
CDR3aa: ASRTSGNFKKETQY

v_gene: TRBV30
j_gene: TRBJ2-5
CDR3aa: AWGGQETQY

v_gene: TRBV3-1
j_gene: TRBJ1-1
CDR3aa: ASSQASVRVDTEAF

v_gene: TRBV6-6
j_gene: TRBJ2-5
CDR3aa: ASTLTRRETQY

v_gene: TRBV13
j_gene: TRBJ1-4
CDR3aa: ASSSGHSNEKLF

v_gene: TRBV5-5
j_gene: TRBJ2-7
CDR3aa: ASSLGAHLSYEQY

v_gene: TRBV27
j_gene: TRBJ2-7
CDR3aa: ASSFQGFYEQY

v_gene: TRBV10-2
j_gene: TRBJ1-2
CDR3aa: ASSEIEGGYT

v_gene: TRBV29-1
j_gene: TRBJ2-5
CDR3aa: SVAGRGIGRQETQY

v_gene: TRBV6-1
j_gene: TRBJ2-1
CDR3aa: ASSEGTGGNNEQF

v_gene: TRBV20-1
j_gene: TRBJ2-7
CDR3aa: SARDIRGVYEQY

v_gene: TRBV27
j_gene: TRBJ1-2
CDR3aa: ASGPGGAGGYT

v_gene: TRBV20-1
j_gene: .
CDR3aa: SAPKAGGATYEQY

v_gene: TRBV7-2
j_gene: TRBJ2-3
CDR3aa: ASSLPRGFGDTQY

v_gene: TRBV13
j_gene: TRBJ2-6
CDR3aa: ASRRWGANVLT

v_gene: TRBV6-6
j_gene: TRBJ1-2
CDR3aa: ASSSSDRGQLYGYT

v_gene: TRBV7-9
j_gene: TRBJ2-5
CDR3aa: ASSNFGQEGTQY

v_gene: TRBV9
j_gene: TRBJ2-1
CDR3aa: ASSSPSGTSKNEQF

v_gene: TRBV3-1
j_gene: TRBJ2-5
CDR3aa: ASSQNRDSHYQETQY

v_gene: TRBV7-2
j_gene: TRBJ2-5
CDR3aa: ASSLLGLEGTQY

v_gene: TRBV5-1
j_gene: TRBJ1-2
CDR3aa: ASSLAAQGGLYT

v_gene: TRBV29-1
j_gene: TRBJ1-2
CDR3aa: SVEGNGLGYT

v_gene: TRBV5-1
j_gene: TRBJ1-1
CDR3aa: ASRQSSLNTEAF

v_gene: TRBV7-9
j_gene: .
CDR3aa: ASSSSLGGMTQY

v_gene: TRBV7-2
j_gene: TRBJ2-7
CDR3aa: ASSLDYYSYEQY

v_gene: TRBV20-1
j_gene: TRBJ1-2
CDR3aa: SASRQNYGYT

v_gene: TRBV7-9
j_gene: TRBJ2-1
CDR3aa: ASSGGALSGYNEQF

v_gene: TRBV12-3/TRBV12-4
j_gene: TRBJ2-1
CDR3aa: ASSFGGFVDEQF

v_gene: TRBV12-3/TRBV12-4
j_gene: TRBJ2-1
CDR3aa: ASSLGTGNHNEQF

v_gene: TRBV6-6
j_gene: TRBJ2-1
CDR3aa: ASSYGSSGPHYNEQF

v_gene: TRBV9
j_gene: TRBJ2-3
CDR3aa: ASSVQGGSTDTQY